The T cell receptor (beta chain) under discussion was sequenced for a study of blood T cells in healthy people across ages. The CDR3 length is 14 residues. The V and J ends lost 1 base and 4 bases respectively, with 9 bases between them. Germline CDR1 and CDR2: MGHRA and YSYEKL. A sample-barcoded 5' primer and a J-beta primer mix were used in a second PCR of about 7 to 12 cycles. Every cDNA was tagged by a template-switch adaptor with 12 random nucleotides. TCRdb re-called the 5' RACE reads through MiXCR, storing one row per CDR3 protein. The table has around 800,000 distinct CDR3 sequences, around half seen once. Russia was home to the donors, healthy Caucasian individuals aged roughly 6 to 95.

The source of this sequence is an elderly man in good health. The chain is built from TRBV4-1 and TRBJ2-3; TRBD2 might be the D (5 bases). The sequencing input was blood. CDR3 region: CASSQVEGADTQYF. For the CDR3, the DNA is TGCGCCAGCAGCCAAGTTGAGGGTGCAGATACGCAGTATTTT.